The clone carrying this TCR beta chain has a handful of counts. Its antigen is currently unknown. TCRdb called the RT-PCR reads again in MiXCR, with one record for every CDR3 protein. Of 600,000 to 700,000 distinct CDR3 sequences listed, 14% were seen once; the top ten hold approximately 7.6%. This entry comes from a study of response to subunit inactivated influenza vaccine. Study results and limitations: A suggestion made by the authors is that each seasonal influenza vaccination recruits few new T cells.

Per the germline V gene, CDR1 is SGHRS and CDR2 is YFSETQ. This CDR3 has 16 amino acids. Trimming took 0 bases from V and 0 from J, leaving 12 bases between them. This TCR came from a man aged 50-59 years who received an inactivated influenza vaccine. The sample was PBMCs from blood, taken 14 to 15 days before vaccination. The V gene is TRBV5-1, the J gene TRBJ1-1; D remains ambiguous. The CDR3 bases are TGCGCCAGCAGCTTGGGTGGCGGAGTAATGAACACTGAAGCTTTCTTT. Translating gives CASSLGGGVMNTEAFF.